These T cell receptor beta chains were read from a single sample in a study of T cell responses to AZD1222 COVID-19 vaccine. Using immunoSEQ multiplex PCR, the repertoire was profiled, and TCRdb retains in-frame clones only, with some absent. The sample comprises over 45,000 clones, roughly 85% of which are singletons, and roughly 16% rests with the top ten. The sequencing used peripheral blood, collected on day 0 of AZD1222 vaccination. These receptor sequences come from an adult in good health. CDR3s include the opening cysteine and the closing phenylalanine or tryptophan. A D gene is named only where the DNA matches it firmly. Rows may omit the clone size; those that give it use once, few, many or a size class.

clone_size,v_call,d_call,j_call,cdr3_nt,cdr3_aa
.,TRBV5-1,.,TRBJ2-2,TGCGCCAGCAGCGCACATGGGACGGGGAGTGTATCCGGGGAGCTGTTTTTT,CASSAHGTGSVSGELFF
.,TRBV3-1/TRBV3-2,.,TRBJ2-7,TGTGCCAGCAGCCAACCCGGGACCTATTCGTACGAGCAGTACTTC,CASSQPGTYSYEQYF
.,TRBV19,.,TRBJ2-2,TGTGCCAGTAGTCAATCCGCTAACACCGGGGAGCTGTTTTTT,CASSQSANTGELFF
.,TRBV27,.,TRBJ2-7,TGTGCCAGCAGTTTCCAAGGGGGTCCGCCCGAGCAGTACTTC,CASSFQGGPPEQYF
.,TRBV11-3,TRBD1,TRBJ2-1,TGTGCCAGCAGCTCAAGACAGGGTCGGGACAATGAGCAGTTCTTC,CASSSRQGRDNEQFF
.,TRBV5-5,TRBD2,TRBJ2-7,TGTGCCAGCAGCTTGAGCGGGGCCGCCGTGTACGAGCAGTACTTC,CASSLSGAAVYEQYF
.,TRBV11-2,.,TRBJ1-1,TGTGCCAGCAGCTTAGAAGGCAGGCCCCGGATGGCTGAAGCTTTCTTT,CASSLEGRPRMAEAFF
.,TRBV4-1,TRBD1,TRBJ2-2,TGCGCCAGCAGCCGTAATTTTATAACACGGACAGGGGCCGGGGAGCTGTTTTTT,CASSRNFITRTGAGELFF
.,TRBV10-3,.,TRBJ1-1,TGTGCCATCAGTTCTACAGACAGTCCCACTGAAGCTTTCTTT,CAISSTDSPTEAFF
.,TRBV6-4,.,TRBJ2-2,TGTGCCAGGACCCGGTACACCGGGGAGCTGTTTTTT,CARTRYTGELFF
.,TRBV7-9,TRBD1,TRBJ1-3,TGTGCCAGCAGCTCCACTGGGACAGGCGCCGGAGCCTCTGGAAACACCATATATTTT,CASSSTGTGAGASGNTIYF
.,TRBV15,.,TRBJ1-5,TGTGCCACCAGCATCAGCAATCAGCCCCAGCATTTT,CATSISNQPQHF
.,TRBV7-2,TRBD1,TRBJ1-4,TGTGCCAGCAGCCTAACAGGGGGCCGGAGTGAAAAACTGTTTTTT,CASSLTGGRSEKLFF
.,TRBV3-1/TRBV3-2,TRBD1,TRBJ1-2,TGTGCCAGCAGCAGAACAGGGGTAACTAACTATGGCTACACCTTC,CASSRTGVTNYGYTF
.,TRBV28,.,TRBJ2-7,TGTGCCAGCCGCACCCACGGCAGCTCCTACGAGCAGTACTTC,CASRTHGSSYEQYF
.,TRBV28,.,TRBJ2-3,TGTGCCAGCAGTTTATACGTGGGCCATTCGGACGAAAGAACTAGCACAGATACGCAGTATTTT,CASSLYVGHSDERTSTDTQYF
.,TRBV28,TRBD1,TRBJ2-3,TGTGCCAGCAGTCCCCAGAGGACAGGGCTGGATGTTACGCAGTATTTT,CASSPQRTGLDVTQYF
.,TRBV19,.,TRBJ1-1,TGTGCCAGTAGTGCATATCGAGCTTTCTTT,CASSAYRAFF
.,TRBV5-6,TRBD1,TRBJ2-7,TGTGCCAGCAGCCGGATCCAGGGGGCTCAATATCCGGTGCAGTACTTC,CASSRIQGAQYPVQYF
few,TRBV2,TRBD1,TRBJ1-6,TGTGCCAGCAGAGGGACAGAGAATTCACCCCTCCACTTT,CASRGTENSPLHF
.,TRBV11-2,TRBD1,TRBJ1-2,TGTGCCAGCAGCTCCGAACAGGGGAACTATGGCTACACCTTC,CASSSEQGNYGYTF
.,TRBV5-1,.,TRBJ1-2,TGCGCCAGCAGCTTACTGGGTACTAACTATGGCTACACCTTC,CASSLLGTNYGYTF